Shown below are 22 T cell receptor beta chains from a single sample sequenced in a study of blood T cell repertoires in COVID-19. Clones were read by immunoSEQ multiplex PCR, and TCRdb kept only the in-frame ones, dropping some. The data show 140,000 to 150,000 clones, 80% seen once. Sequencing input: peripheral blood. These receptors originate from a woman between 45 and 65 years old with acute or convalescent COVID-19.

The chain carries TRBV7-6 and TRBJ1-5; possible D gene TRBD1, 6 bases. The V and J ends lost 4 bases and 6 bases respectively, with 31 bases between them. The CDR3 consists of 20 residues. Looked up from germline, CDR1 is SGHVS and CDR2 is FNYEAQ. The CDR3 protein is CASSYQRGAAKEGLCQPQHF. CDR3 in DNA: TGTGCCAGCAGCTACCAGCGGGGGGCAGCTAAAGAGGGGCTTTGTCAGCCCCAGCATTTT.

The chain combines TRBV10-3 with TRBJ1-3; D perhaps matches TRBD1 (5 bases). Germline V lookup: CDR1 ENHRY, CDR2 SYGVKD. The V gene lost 4 bases and the J gene lost 3 bases, with 10 bases spanning the gap. This CDR3 comprises 14 residues. In nucleotides, the CDR3 is TGTGCCATCAGTGGGCAGGGAGGTGGAAACACCATATATTTT. Amino acid sequence: CAISGQGGGNTIYF.

The chain joins TRBV3-1 (or the pseudogene TRBV3-2) to TRBJ1-5; D gene uncertain. The V end lost 1 base, the J end lost 5 bases, and 9 bases lay between the germline ends. This CDR3 is 14 amino acids long. Germline CDR1 reads LGHDT; CDR2 reads YNNKEL (reference sequence). CDR3 sequence reads: CASSQAGYYQPQHF. The CDR3 DNA reads as TGTGCCAGCAGCCAAGCCGGGTATTATCAGCCCCAGCATTTT.

V usage is TRBV7-9 and J usage is TRBJ2-7; 9 bases are a match to TRBD1. Germline V gene data show CDR1 as SEHNR and CDR2 as FQNEAQ (reference sequence). The CDR3 consists of 14 residues. The J segment lost 7 bases and the V segment lost 8 bases, leaving 12 bases of the junction unmatched. CDR3 DNA sequence: TGTGCCAGCGGAACCGGGACAGGGAGGGTTGAGCAGTACTTC. Its protein is CASGTGTGRVEQYF.

V and J are TRBV2 and TRBJ1-2; 9 bases agree with TRBD1. CDR1 is SNHLY, CDR2 FYNNEI, per germline. V was pared by 3 bases and J by 8 bases, with 10 bases of the junction left unmatched. The CDR3 contains 15 residues. The chain's CDR3 is CASSDWTGAMGGYTF. The CDR3 nucleotides are TGTGCCAGCAGTGATTGGACAGGGGCGATGGGAGGCTACACCTTC.

The chain is built from TRBV3-1 (or the pseudogene TRBV3-2) and TRBJ1-6; D not resolved. Between the trimmed V and J ends, which lost 2 bases and 9 bases, there was a span of 14 bases. This CDR3 contains 15 residues. CDR1 is LGHDT and CDR2 is YNNKEL in the germline V gene (reference sequence). CDR3 sequence reads: CASSQLTGGSSPLHF. Written as DNA, the CDR3 is TGTGCCAGCAGCCAACTTACCGGCGGTAGTTCACCCCTCCACTTT.

This clone was seen just once. The V call is TRBV6-6, the J call TRBJ1-2, with a tentative D call TRBD1 (5 bases). The CDR3 is 13 residues long. Per germline, CDR1 MNHNY and CDR2 SVGAGI (reference sequence). Trimming pared 7 bases from V and 4 bases from J, leaving 13 bases between. The CDR3 here is CASTSRVGYGYTF. DNA for the CDR3: TGTGCCAGCACCTCCAGGGTTGGCTATGGCTACACCTTC.

This clone was found once. The chain employs TRBV28 and TRBJ1-1, with 8 bases identical to TRBD1. CDR3 length: 15 residues. V shed 2 bases, J shed 1 base, and the junction held 3 bases outside the gene matches. In germline, CDR1 is MDHEN, CDR2 SYDVKM. CDR3 in DNA: TGTGCCAGCAGTTTACTCGGACAGGGGAACACTGAAGCTTTCTTT. It yields the protein CASSLLGQGNTEAFF.

The chain joins TRBV5-1 to TRBJ1-1; tentatively, D is TRBD1 (5 bases). Germline CDR1 and CDR2: SGHRS and YFSETQ. CDR3 length equals 15 residues. V was clipped by 5 bases and J by 8 bases, with 22 bases between them. The CDR3 protein is CASRRDWPGGEEAFF. The CDR3 DNA follows: TGCGCCAGCAGAAGAGATTGGCCGGGAGGGGAGGAAGCTTTCTTT.

The V gene is TRBV5-6, the J gene TRBJ1-5, with 9 bases fitting TRBD1. Germline loops: CDR1 SGHDT, CDR2 YYEEEE. The V and J ends lost 1 base and 2 bases, in that order; junction bases with no gene match: 10. This CDR3 is 18 amino acids long. The CDR3 sequence: CASSLTGTGFQGNQPQHF. CDR3 bases: TGTGCCAGCAGCTTGACCGGGACAGGGTTTCAGGGCAATCAGCCCCAGCATTTT.

This chain uses TRBV28 with TRBJ1-2; 8 nucleotides align to TRBD1. Looked up from germline, CDR1 is MDHEN and CDR2 is SYDVKM. V gave up 6 bases and J gave up 4 bases; unmatched junction bases: 4. CDR3 length: 13 residues. In nucleotides, the CDR3 is TGTGCCAGCAGCCCCGACAGGGGCTATGGCTACACCTTC. Protein: CASSPDRGYGYTF.

The chain is built from TRBV5-1 and TRBJ1-1; possibly TRBD1 for D (6 bases). Per the germline V gene, CDR1 is SGHRS and CDR2 is YFSETQ. Trimming cost V 4 bases and J 4 bases, with 17 bases left between them. This CDR3 has 15 amino acids. The CDR3 sequence: CASSPSLQGGTEAFF. The CDR3 DNA reads as TGCGCCAGCAGCCCCTCTCTCCAAGGGGGCACTGAAGCTTTCTTT.

This clone occurred once. The V gene is TRBV5-6, the J gene TRBJ2-5; D unclear. The germline gives CDR1 SGHDT, CDR2 YYEEEE. The CDR3 is 13 residues long. The germline V and J ends were trimmed by 6 bases and 1 base, with 10 bases remaining between them. CDR3: CASTLGAQETQYF. Written as DNA, the CDR3 is TGTGCCAGCACCCTAGGAGCCCAAGAGACCCAGTACTTC.

V and J are TRBV19 and TRBJ2-3; the match to TRBD2 covers 7 bases. The CDR3 totals 16 residues. Germline V gene data show CDR1 as LNHDA and CDR2 as SQIVND (reference sequence). Trimming at V came to 3 bases and at J to 3 bases, leaving 9 bases not matched to a gene. DNA of the CDR3: TGTGCCAGTAGTATGGGAGCGGGACTACAGACAGATACGCAGTATTTT. Residues: CASSMGAGLQTDTQYF.

The gene calls are TRBV9 and TRBJ1-6; possible D gene TRBD1, 6 bases. V was pared by 2 bases and J by 7 bases, with 7 bases between. This CDR3 has 13 residues. CDR1 is SGDLS, CDR2 YYNGEE, per germline. The CDR3 region is CASSVTGNSPLHF. The CDR3 nucleotides read TGTGCCAGCAGCGTCACAGGGAATTCACCCCTCCACTTT.

This clone is a singleton in its sample. At one boundary the junction diverges from the germline segment, which might be a read error. The chain uses TRBV28 and TRBJ2-2; no definite D call. This CDR3 region has 14 residues. Germline CDR1 reads MDHEN; CDR2 reads SYDVKM. CDR3 residues: CASSIWANTGELFF. The CDR3 region has the DNA TGTGCCAGCAGTATATGGGCCAACACCGGGGAGCTGTTTTTT.

This chain connects TRBV7-9 to TRBJ2-1; TRBD1 matches at 9 bases. With 5 bases clipped from V and 8 bases from J, the junction kept 7 bases outside the gene matches. The CDR3 is made up of 14 amino acids. Germline lookup yields CDR1 SEHNR and CDR2 FQNEAQ (reference sequence). The CDR3 sequence: CASSPGTGQHEQFF. CDR3 in DNA: TGTGCCAGCAGCCCGGGGACAGGGCAGCATGAGCAGTTCTTC.

The CDR3 nucleotides read TGTGCCAGCAGAACCGGGACAGGCTATGGCTACACCTTC. It is translated as CASRTGTGYGYTF. The rearrangement uses TRBV12-3 or TRBV12-4 and TRBJ1-2; 8 bases are a match to TRBD1. V was pared by 6 bases and J by 4 bases, with 4 bases of the junction left unmatched. The CDR3 is 13 amino acids.

The chain carries TRBV10-3 and TRBJ1-6; maybe TRBD1 (6 bases). CDR1 and CDR2 (germline): ENHRY, SYGVKD. This CDR3 is built from 13 residues. V lost 7 bases and J lost 8, with 12 bases in between. CDR3 nucleotide sequence: TGTGCCATCAATCAGGGGCGGGATTCACCCCTCCACTTT. It specifies CAINQGRDSPLHF.

The CDR3 reads CASSPTAGYEKLFF. CDR3 coding DNA: TGTGCCAGCAGCCCCACGGCGGGGTATGAAAAACTGTTTTTT. The chain joins TRBV7-2 to TRBJ1-4; no reliable D call. Germline CDR1 and CDR2: SGHTA and FQGNSA. The germline V and J ends were trimmed by 5 bases and 6 bases, with 13 bases remaining between them. This CDR3 comprises 14 residues. Based on the CDR3 plus reference TRBV7-2 and TRBJ1-4, the full variable domain is GAGVSQSPSNKVTEKGKDVELRCDPISGHTALYWYRQSLGQGLEFLIYFQGNSAPDKSGLPSDRFSAERTGGSVSTLTIQRTQQEDSAVYLCASSPTAGYEKLFFGSGTQLSVL.

This clone was observed once. V gene TRBV5-1 combines with J gene TRBJ2-7; TRBD2 matches at 8 bases. Germline CDR1 and CDR2: SGHRS and YFSETQ. The CDR3 is 15 amino acids. V was pared by 1 base and J by 2 bases, with 5 bases of the junction left unmatched. Here the CDR3 DNA reads TGCGCCAGCAGCTTGTGGGCGGGGGGCACCTACGAGCAGTACTTC. This encodes CASSLWAGGTYEQYF.

CDR3 coding DNA: TGTGCCAGCAGCGTATACTCGGGGACTGAAGCTTTCTTT. This encodes CASSVYSGTEAFF. This chain connects TRBV9 to TRBJ1-1; D call uncertain. V shed 1 base and J shed 5 bases, with 9 bases lying between them. Germline V lookup: CDR1 SGDLS, CDR2 YYNGEE. This CDR3 is built from 13 residues.